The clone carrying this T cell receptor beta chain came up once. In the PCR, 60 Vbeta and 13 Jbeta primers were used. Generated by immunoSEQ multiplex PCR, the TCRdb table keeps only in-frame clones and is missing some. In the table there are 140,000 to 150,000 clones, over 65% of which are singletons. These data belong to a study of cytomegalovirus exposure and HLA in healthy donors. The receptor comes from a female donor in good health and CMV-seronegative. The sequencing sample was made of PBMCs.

CDR3 sequence (DNA): TGTGCCTGGAGTGTTAACAGGGTGAACTATGGCTACACCTTC. Its protein is CAWSVNRVNYGYTF. V gene TRBV30 combines with J gene TRBJ1-2, with a possible D match to TRBD1 (6 bases). Germline CDR1 and CDR2: GTSNPN and SVGIG (reference sequence). Trimming took off 0 bases at V and 2 bases at J, with 10 bases between the two ends. The CDR3 length is 14 residues. Full variable domain (missing parts from reference TRBV30 and TRBJ1-2): SQTIHQWPATLVQPVGSPLSLECTVEGTSNPNLYWYRQAAGRGLQLLFYSVGIGQISSEVPQNLSASRPQDRQFILSSKKLLLSDSGFYLCAWSVNRVNYGYTFGSGTRLTVV.